Below, 21 T cell receptor beta chains from the same sample are listed, as sequenced in a study of T cells after yellow fever vaccination (dated by TCRdb to between 2017 and 2020). The treatment or condition label of this sample denotes: live attenuated yellow fever vaccine strain. Library generation was performed with 5' RACE. The run used an Illumina HiSeq 2500. TCRdb reprocessed the public reads (quality trimming at Q25 with fastp, clone calling with MiXCR) and kept in-frame beta chains. Every CDR3 protein is listed once, alongside the most common genes and DNA of its rows. The sample table lists about 360,000 distinct CDR3 sequences, 6% to 8% of them with a count of one. The ten largest make up around 16% of the sample. The sample here was PBMCs, taken 5 days after the yellow fever booster vaccination. The receptors come from a man aged 25 to 40 who received the YFV17D yellow fever vaccine.

This clonotype appeared a few times. This chain connects TRBV19 to TRBJ2-2; 9 nucleotides agree with TRBD2. J gave up 6 bases and V 3 bases, and 5 bases lay outside the gene matches. Germline values: CDR1 LNHDA, CDR2 SQIVND (reference sequence). The CDR3 has 15 amino acids. The chain's CDR3 is CASSIGLALAGELFF. The CDR3 DNA reads as TGTGCCAGTAGTATCGGACTAGCGTTGGCCGGGGAGCTGTTTTTT.

There are many counts of this clonotype. The gene calls are TRBV6-1 and TRBJ2-2; 10 bases are a match to TRBD2. The V gene end was trimmed by 6 bases and the J gene end by 5 bases; junction bases not matched to a gene: 9. The CDR3 spans 16 residues. The germline CDR1 and CDR2 sequences are MNHNS and SASEGT. In nucleotides, the CDR3 is TGTGCCAGCAGCGACCCTAGCGGGAGCGGGACCGGGGAGCTGTTTTTT. Translating it yields CASSDPSGSGTGELFF.

A word on this clonotype: At one end the junction does not follow the germline gene, possibly because of a read error. V and J are TRBV3-1 and TRBJ2-1, with D possibly TRBD2 on 5 matching bases. CDR3 length: 16 residues. The V gene's germline CDR1 is LGHDT and CDR2 YNNKEL (reference sequence). This CDR3 is CCSAKISGRASNEQFF. CDR3 DNA: TGCTGCAGTGCCAAGATCTCGGGGAGAGCCTCCAATGAGCAGTTCTTC.

The V call is TRBV7-8, the J call TRBJ2-1; D call uncertain. Germline V lookup: CDR1 SGHVS, CDR2 FQNEAQ. Trimming shortened V by 10 bases and J by 6 bases, and 28 bases separated the two germline ends. The CDR3 is 17 amino acids. The CDR3 sequence: CANLKPPQRWPSNEQFF. CDR3 nucleotide sequence: TGTGCCAACTTAAAGCCCCCACAGCGCTGGCCTTCCAATGAGCAGTTCTTC.

V gene TRBV7-9 combines with J gene TRBJ2-1; the match to TRBD2 covers 7 bases. CDR1 is SEHNR and CDR2 is FQNEAQ in the germline V gene (reference sequence). Trimming took 5 bases from V and 3 from J; bases not matched to a gene: 4. CDR3 length equals 14 residues. The CDR3 DNA reads TGTGCCAGCAGCACCGGGACTATCTACAATGAGCAGTTCTTC. This encodes CASSTGTIYNEQFF.

J is TRBJ2-1 and V is TRBV20-1; D assignment may be TRBD1 or TRBD2 (5 bases each). This CDR3 has 16 amino acids. Looked up from germline, CDR1 is DFQATT and CDR2 is SNEGSKA (reference sequence). V was trimmed by 5 bases and J by 0 bases, leaving 17 bases between them. This CDR3 is CSAQNRGGSSYNEQFF. CDR3 nucleotide sequence: TGCAGTGCTCAAAACCGTGGGGGAAGCTCCTACAATGAGCAGTTCTTC.

The chain uses TRBV6-1 and TRBJ1-1; D unresolved. V was shortened by 1 base and J by 0 bases, with 6 bases between the two germline ends. The germline CDR1 and CDR2 sequences are MNHNS and SASEGT. The CDR3 length is 14 residues. Here the CDR3 DNA reads TGTGCCAGCAGTGAAGTGGATATGAACACTGAAGCTTTCTTT. Protein: CASSEVDMNTEAFF.

The sample holds many counts of this clonotype. This rearrangement joins TRBV7-2 to TRBJ2-1; TRBD2 agrees at 8 bases. This CDR3 contains 15 residues. V lost 1 base and J lost 5; bases outside the gene matches: 4. CDR1 is SGHTA, CDR2 FQGNSA, per germline. The CDR3 DNA follows: TGTGCCAGCAGCTTAGAATTAGCGGGGAACAATGAGCAGTTCTTC. Translating gives CASSLELAGNNEQFF.

This chain joins TRBV20-1 and TRBJ1-3; no clear D gene. The germline V and J ends were trimmed by 6 bases and 7 bases, with 10 bases remaining between them. CDR1 is DFQATT and CDR2 is SNEGSKA in the germline V gene (reference sequence). The CDR3 is 11 amino acids. CDR3 nucleotides: TGCAGTGCCCACCGAGGGAACACCATATATTTT. It is translated as CSAHRGNTIYF.

This clonotype was counted between two and nine times. This rearrangement joins TRBV12-3 or TRBV12-4 to TRBJ2-5; 7 nucleotides line up with TRBD2. V trimming: 10 bases; J trimming: 5 bases; junction bases outside the gene matches: 10. The CDR3 consists of 13 residues. The CDR3 is CAKRGREGETQYF. The CDR3 DNA reads TGTGCCAAAAGGGGCAGGGAGGGGGAGACCCAGTACTTC.

This clonotype came up many times. The chain uses TRBV27 and TRBJ1-2; TRBD1 matches 11 bases. CDR1 is MNHEY, CDR2 SMNVEV, per germline (reference sequence). V was clipped by 0 bases and J by 6 bases; unmatched bases: 6. The CDR3 has 16 residues. The CDR3 nucleotides read TGTGCCAGCAGTTTATCATCCGGGACAGGGGGTAATGGCTACACCTTC. Its translation is CASSLSSGTGGNGYTF.

The chain combines TRBV4-2 with TRBJ2-3, with 10 positions matching TRBD2. The CDR3 has 17 amino acids. CDR1 is LGHNA and CDR2 is YNFKEQ in the germline V gene. V dropped 4 bases and J dropped 0; count of bases not matched to a gene: 7. The CDR3 nucleotides read TGTGCCAGCAGCCGTCTAGCGGGAGAGTGGAGCACAGATACGCAGTATTTT. This gives the protein CASSRLAGEWSTDTQYF.

This clonotype was picked up many times. The chain is built from TRBV7-6 and TRBJ2-2; D gene uncertain. This CDR3 region has 12 residues. The V end lost 4 bases, the J end lost 4 bases, and 4 bases lay between the germline ends. In germline, CDR1 is SGHVS, CDR2 FNYEAQ. The CDR3 is CASSSLTGELFF. The CDR3 nucleotides read TGTGCCAGCAGCTCCCTCACCGGGGAGCTGTTTTTT.

This clonotype was recorded many times. The V call is TRBV12-3 or TRBV12-4, the J call TRBJ2-7, with D uncertain. The V gene lost 5 bases and the J gene lost 5 bases, with 7 bases spanning the gap. The CDR3 length is 11 residues. The CDR3 sequence: CASSIFHEQYF. CDR3 in DNA: TGTGCCAGCAGTATCTTCCACGAGCAGTACTTC.

This clonotype has ten or more counts. The chain is built from TRBV12-3 or TRBV12-4 and TRBJ1-1, with 8 bases aligning to TRBD1. V lost 5 bases to trimming and J lost 4 bases; unmatched junction nucleotides: 12. The CDR3 spans 16 residues. CDR3 region: CASSRGQGLIGTEAFF. The CDR3 nucleotides read TGTGCCAGCAGTAGAGGACAGGGTCTTATAGGCACTGAAGCTTTCTTT.

In this sample, this clonotype turned up a few times. This chain uses TRBV6-2 or TRBV6-3 with TRBJ2-7; a possible D gene is TRBD2 (6 bases). The CDR3 is 15 amino acids. CDR1 and CDR2 (germline): MNHEY, SVGEGT. Deletions cut 0 bases from V and 0 bases from J, with 9 bases between. CDR3 DNA: TGTGCCAGCAGTTACTCGCTGCGGGGCTCCTACGAGCAGTACTTC. Translating gives CASSYSLRGSYEQYF.

This clonotype was seen a handful of times. V and J are TRBV30 and TRBJ2-3, with unresolved D. V lost 2 bases to trimming and J lost 2 bases, with 8 bases between them. The CDR3 loop spans 13 amino acids. The germline V gene encodes CDR1 GTSNPN and CDR2 SVGIG (reference sequence). This CDR3 is CAWSKPVTDTQYF. The CDR3 coding sequence is TGTGCCTGGAGTAAGCCGGTCACAGATACGCAGTATTTT.

V gene TRBV29-1 combines with J gene TRBJ2-3, with no clear D. V lost 6 bases to trimming and J lost 1 base, with 8 bases between them. The germline gives CDR1 SQVTM, CDR2 ANQGSEA. CDR3 length: 12 residues. Here the CDR3 reads CSVKPGTDTQYF. For the CDR3, the DNA is TGCAGCGTCAAGCCTGGCACAGATACGCAGTATTTT.

This clonotype was found many times. This chain uses TRBV28 with TRBJ2-7; the D is unclear. The CDR3 covers 11 residues. The germline gives CDR1 MDHEN, CDR2 SYDVKM. Trimming took off 5 bases at V and 4 bases at J, with 6 bases between the two ends. CDR3: CASSDLYEQYF. The DNA for the CDR3 is TGTGCCAGCAGTGATTTATACGAGCAGTACTTC.

This clonotype was seen ten or more times. This rearrangement joins TRBV7-9 to TRBJ2-1; 12 bases fit TRBD2. Germline assignment: CDR1 SEHNR and CDR2 FQNEAQ (reference sequence). This CDR3 is built from 16 residues. The V segment lost 4 bases and the J segment 6 bases; nucleotides outside the gene matches: 7. Here the CDR3 reads CASSSLGLAGFNEQFF. The DNA for the CDR3 is TGTGCCAGCAGCTCCCTAGGACTAGCGGGGTTCAATGAGCAGTTCTTC. The whole variable domain, filled in from reference TRBV7-9 and TRBJ2-1, reads DTGVSQNPRHKITKRGQNVTFRCDPISEHNRLYWYRQTLGQGPEFLTYFQNEAQLEKSRLLSDRFSAERPKGSFSTLEIQRTEQGDSAMYLCASSSLGLAGFNEQFFGPGTRLTVL.

The rearrangement uses TRBV20-1 and TRBJ2-5; D might be TRBD2 (5 bases). CDR1 is DFQATT and CDR2 is SNEGSKA in the germline V gene (reference sequence). The CDR3 spans 11 residues. DNA of the CDR3: TGCAGCGGCAGGACTCAAGAGACCCAGTACTTC. The encoded protein is CSGRTQETQYF.